These 27 T cell receptor beta chains share one sample of origin, sequenced in a study of shared clonotypes between healthy human individuals. Clones were sequenced by immunoSEQ multiplex PCR, and TCRdb holds only the in-frame ones, with some missing. The sample lists more than 850,000 clones; about four fifths were seen once. Sequences were obtained from memory CD4+ T cells from PBMCs. Subset given: CD45RA-negative fraction. These receptors all come from a man between 18 and 29 years old in good health. Some clones in this sample may be carry-over from other donors' samples.

Ten or more counts support this clone. The chain recombines TRBV2 with TRBJ2-1, with 9 bases lining up with TRBD2. The CDR3 sequence is 15 residues long. The ends lost 7 bases at V and 3 bases at J; junction bases unmatched: 7. Germline V gene sequence: CDR1 SNHLY, CDR2 FYNNEI. CDR3 residues: CASTRTSGLYNEQFF. For the CDR3, the DNA is TGTGCCAGCACACGTACTAGCGGGCTCTACAATGAGCAGTTCTTC. Full variable domain (missing parts from reference TRBV2 and TRBJ2-1): EPEVTQTPSHQVTQMGQEVILRCVPISNHLYFYWYRQILGQKVEFLVSFYNNEISEKSEIFDDQFSVERPDGSNFTLKIRSTKLEDSAMYFCASTRTSGLYNEQFFGPGTRLTVL.

The rearrangement joins TRBV2 to TRBJ2-3, with TRBD2 matching 12 bases. Germline-derived CDR1 and CDR2 are SNHLY and FYNNEI. This CDR3 is built from 13 residues. V was pared by 6 bases and J by 10 bases, with 5 bases of the junction left unmatched. The CDR3 spells CASRGTSGLSQYF. Here the CDR3 DNA reads TGTGCCAGCAGGGGGACTAGCGGGTTATCGCAGTATTTT.

For this clone: This same CDR3 is encoded by further DNA sequences in the sample. The chain recombines TRBV9 with TRBJ1-1; TRBD1 is a possible D gene (6 bases). Trimming left V 0 bases short and J 5 bases short, with 11 bases between. CDR1 SGDLS and CDR2 YYNGEE come from the germline V gene. The CDR3 has 14 residues. CDR3 DNA sequence: TGTGCCAGCAGCGTAGGACAGGCGAATACTGAAGCTTTCTTT. It translates to CASSVGQANTEAFF.

The chain carries TRBV6-1 and TRBJ2-2, with 7 bases matching TRBD2. CDR3 length equals 15 residues. Germline CDR1 and CDR2: MNHNS and SASEGT. J gave up 2 bases and V 8 bases, and 8 bases lay outside the gene matches. CDR3 in DNA: TGTGCCAGCCCCGGGGGAGGGGCCAACACCGGGGAGCTGTTTTTT. Translated, it gives CASPGGGANTGELFF.

The sample holds a few counts of this clone. V and J are TRBV9 and TRBJ1-2; TRBD1 agrees at 7 bases. After removal of 3 bases from V and 9 bases from J, the junction contained 8 bases not matched to a gene. This CDR3 spans 13 amino acids. CDR1 is SGDLS and CDR2 is YYNGEE in the germline V gene. The DNA for the CDR3 is TGTGCCAGCAGCGAGGGACAGTTCGACAGCTACACCTTC. It codes for CASSEGQFDSYTF.

J is TRBJ2-5 and V is TRBV10-1; 10 nucleotides agree with TRBD2. From germline, CDR1 is WNHNN and CDR2 SYGVQD (reference sequence). This CDR3 comprises 14 residues. J lost 5 bases, V lost 5 bases, and 5 bases had no gene match. The CDR3 sequence is CASSSGRAGETQYF. The CDR3 coding sequence is TGCGCCAGCAGTAGCGGGAGGGCCGGGGAGACCCAGTACTTC.

V usage is TRBV5-4 and J usage is TRBJ2-3; the match to TRBD1 covers 10 bases. The V and J ends lost 5 bases and 4 bases, in that order; junction bases with no gene match: 4. CDR1 and CDR2 from the germline V gene are SGHNT and YYREEE (reference sequence). This CDR3 comprises 14 residues. The CDR3 region is CASRVTGGSDTQYF. The CDR3 nucleotides are TGTGCCAGCAGAGTGACAGGGGGCTCAGATACGCAGTATTTT.

The CDR3 DNA follows: TGTGCCAGCGGGGGGCTAGCCATGGGTGATACGCAGTATTTT. Translation: CASGGLAMGDTQYF. This chain joins TRBV19 and TRBJ2-3, with D perhaps matching TRBD2 (7 bases). V lost 9 bases and J lost 6, with 19 bases in between. Germline V gene lookup returns CDR1 LNHDA and CDR2 SQIVND (reference sequence). This CDR3 contains 14 residues. The full variable domain, in which reference TRBV19 and TRBJ2-3 provide the parts outside the CDR3, is DGGITQSPKYLFRKEGQNVTLSCEQNLNHDAMYWYRQDPGQGLRLIYYSQIVNDFQKGDIAEGYSVSREKKESFPLTVTSAQKNPTAFYLCASGGLAMGDTQYFGPGTRLTVL.

J is TRBJ2-5 and V is TRBV6-5; D is unclear. Germline values: CDR1 MNHEY, CDR2 SVGAGI. CDR3 length: 16 amino acids. The germline V and J ends were trimmed by 2 bases and 5 bases, with 18 bases remaining between them. The CDR3 is CASSYGSNRQWETQYF. For the CDR3, the DNA is TGTGCCAGCAGTTACGGGTCTAACAGACAATGGGAGACCCAGTACTTC.

This clone was observed a handful of times. The chain employs TRBV19 and TRBJ1-4, with D possibly TRBD1 on 6 matching bases. This CDR3 region has 14 residues. The germline V and J ends were trimmed by 6 bases and 4 bases, with 12 bases remaining between them. Germline-derived CDR1 and CDR2 are LNHDA and SQIVND (reference sequence). This CDR3 is CASRLDSGNEKLFF. The CDR3 DNA reads TGTGCCAGTAGACTGGACAGTGGTAATGAAAAACTGTTTTTT.

V usage is TRBV28 and J usage is TRBJ1-2, with D unclear. The germline gives CDR1 MDHEN, CDR2 SYDVKM. Trimming removed 6 bases from V and 5 bases from J, with 13 bases in between. The CDR3 sequence is 13 residues long. CDR3 in DNA: TGTGCCAGCAGCCTCGGCCCGGATTATGGCTACACCTTC. It encodes CASSLGPDYGYTF.

CDR3 coding DNA: TGTGCCAGCGGGTTTGCCTTTGACAGGGTGACTGGCTACACCTTC. The encoded protein is CASGFAFDRVTGYTF. The chain has TRBV27 and TRBJ1-2; 7 bases align to TRBD1. The CDR3 totals 15 residues. Germline V lookup: CDR1 MNHEY, CDR2 SMNVEV (reference sequence). V was clipped by 8 bases and J by 7 bases; unmatched bases: 16.

This clone has ten or more counts. The chain joins TRBV4-2 to TRBJ2-1; 7 bases fit TRBD2. Germline assignment: CDR1 LGHNA and CDR2 YNFKEQ. V lost 5 bases, J lost 6 bases, and 10 bases stayed unmatched. This CDR3 comprises 15 residues. CDR3 in amino acids: CASSFKGGSPNEQFF. CDR3 sequence (DNA): TGTGCCAGCAGCTTCAAGGGCGGGAGTCCCAATGAGCAGTTCTTC.

This clone was observed many times. This chain connects TRBV30 to TRBJ2-4; TRBD1 agrees at 12 bases. There are 16 residues in the CDR3. Germline V gene lookup returns CDR1 GTSNPN and CDR2 SVGIG (reference sequence). With V trimmed by 3 bases and J by 4 bases, 7 bases remained unmatched. The CDR3: CAWSVGTGGGKNIQYF. The CDR3 region has the DNA TGTGCCTGGAGCGTCGGGACAGGGGGCGGTAAAAACATTCAGTACTTC.

This clone was found a few times. The CDR3 reads CASSLGSPNEQFF. The CDR3 DNA reads as TGTGCCAGCAGTCTCGGGAGCCCCAATGAGCAGTTCTTC. The V and J genes are TRBV2 and TRBJ2-1, with a tentative D call TRBD2 (6 bases). The CDR3 loop spans 13 amino acids. CDR1 is SNHLY, CDR2 FYNNEI, per germline. Trimming pared 5 bases from V and 6 bases from J, leaving 11 bases between.

CDR3 nucleotide sequence: TGTGCCAGCAGCGTCAGCTCAGGATCCCTGAACACCGGGGAGCTGTTTTTT. Translated, it gives CASSVSSGSLNTGELFF. V is TRBV9 and J is TRBJ2-2; D unclear. The V end was cut by 2 bases, the J end by 1 base, with 15 bases between. CDR1 and CDR2 (germline): SGDLS, YYNGEE. This CDR3 is 17 amino acids long.

The chain recombines TRBV2 with TRBJ2-4; maybe TRBD2 (6 bases). The germline V gene has CDR1 SNHLY and CDR2 FYNNEI. Trimming took off 8 bases at V and 3 bases at J, with 23 bases between the two ends. This CDR3 comprises 17 residues. CDR3 DNA sequence: TGTGCCAGCGAGAAAGGACTGCAACCCGGGAGCAAAAACATTCAGTACTTC. Its protein is CASEKGLQPGSKNIQYF.

This chain connects TRBV5-1 to TRBJ2-7, with 10 bases fitting TRBD2. This CDR3 has 15 amino acids. Germline CDR1 SGHRS, CDR2 YFSETQ. V lost 0 bases and J lost 3; bases outside the gene matches: 3. CDR3 sequence: CASSLVAGGNYEQYF. The CDR3 nucleotides read TGCGCCAGCAGCTTGGTAGCGGGAGGAAACTACGAGCAGTACTTC.

The gene calls are TRBV5-6 and TRBJ2-3, with 8 positions matching TRBD2. The length of the CDR3 is 14 residues. Trimming took 4 bases from V and 2 from J; bases not matched to a gene: 3. From germline, CDR1 is SGHDT and CDR2 YYEEEE. CDR3 protein: CASSGLATTDTQYF. The CDR3 DNA reads TGTGCCAGCAGCGGACTAGCAACCACAGATACGCAGTATTTT.

This clone was counted ten times or more. The V gene is TRBV2, the J gene TRBJ2-5; D is perhaps TRBD1 or TRBD2 (5 bases each). From germline, CDR1 is SNHLY and CDR2 FYNNEI. The CDR3 runs to 16 residues. V lost 7 bases and J lost 5, with 23 bases in between. The CDR3 DNA is TGTGCCAGCACGACCCCAGGGAGCGGTGTGCAGGAGACCCAGTACTTC. The encoded protein is CASTTPGSGVQETQYF. Together with reference TRBV2 and TRBJ2-5, the CDR3 gives the full variable domain: EPEVTQTPSHQVTQMGQEVILRCVPISNHLYFYWYRQILGQKVEFLVSFYNNEISEKSEIFDDQFSVERPDGSNFTLKIRSTKLEDSAMYFCASTTPGSGVQETQYFGPGTRLLVL.

CDR3 sequence (DNA): TGTGCCAGCAGCTTCTCAGGACAGGAGAGGGAGACCCAGTACTTC. It encodes CASSFSGQERETQYF. This sequence joins TRBV11-2 and TRBJ2-5; 7 bases fit TRBD1. The CDR3 is 15 residues long. V shed 3 bases and J 5 bases; nucleotides not matched to a gene: 9. Germline-derived CDR1 and CDR2 are SGHAT and FQNNGV.

The chain links TRBV7-9 to TRBJ2-3; D is unresolved. V lost 1 base to trimming and J lost 5 bases, with 16 bases between them. Germline loops: CDR1 SEHNR, CDR2 FQNEAQ (reference sequence). The CDR3 extends over 16 amino acids. For the CDR3, the DNA is TGTGCCAGCAGCTTAGTGGCTAGGCCGGGCCGAGATACGCAGTATTTT. As protein: CASSLVARPGRDTQYF.

This clone was picked up many times. The chain carries TRBV4-1 and TRBJ1-1; TRBD1 aligns across 7 bases. The CDR3 runs 14 residues. Trimming took 2 bases from V and 3 from J; bases not matched to a gene: 3. In germline, CDR1 is MGHRA, CDR2 YSYEKL. The CDR3 DNA reads TGCGCCAGCAGCCAAAGGACAGGTTACACTGAAGCTTTCTTT. Its translation: CASSQRTGYTEAFF.

This chain connects TRBV6-1 to TRBJ1-3; D ambiguous. The CDR3 consists of 14 residues. Trimming stripped 3 bases from V and 0 bases from J, with 6 bases between. Germline lookup yields CDR1 MNHNS and CDR2 SASEGT. The CDR3 loop reads CASSEYSSGNTIYF. The CDR3 region has the DNA TGTGCCAGCAGTGAGTACAGCTCTGGAAACACCATATATTTT.

The chain carries TRBV30 and TRBJ2-3; tentatively, D is TRBD1 (6 bases). The V end was cut by 5 bases, the J end by 7 bases, with 10 bases between. This CDR3 is built from 11 residues. Germline values: CDR1 GTSNPN, CDR2 SVGIG (reference sequence). CDR3 nucleotide sequence: TGTGCCTGGCGGACAGAACATACGCAGTATTTT. It yields the protein CAWRTEHTQYF.

Concerning this clone itself: The same CDR3 can be traced to other DNA sequences in this sample. CDR3 sequence (DNA): TGTGCCAGCTCACCAGGCCGGAGCTCCTACGAGCAGTACTTC. Its translation is CASSPGRSSYEQYF. This chain uses TRBV18 with TRBJ2-7; D gene unclear. The CDR3 runs 14 residues. Deletions cut 2 bases from V and 0 bases from J, with 8 bases between. CDR1 and CDR2 (germline): KGHSH, LQKENI.

This chain uses TRBV9 with TRBJ2-1, with 10 nucleotides matching TRBD2. Germline trimming cut 3 bases from V and 9 bases from J; bases unmatched to any gene: 12. The CDR3 loop spans 16 amino acids. Germline-derived CDR1 and CDR2 are SGDLS and YYNGEE. Here the CDR3 reads CASSAGLADGIGEQFF. CDR3 in DNA: TGTGCCAGCAGCGCCGGACTAGCGGACGGGATTGGTGAGCAGTTCTTC.